This TCR beta chain emerged from a study of beta chain features in type 1 diabetes. This CDR3 contains 21 residues. CDR1 SGDLS and CDR2 YYNGEE come from the germline V gene. V trimming: 3 bases; J trimming: 3 bases; junction bases outside the gene matches: 18. The entirety of the isolated RNA underwent reverse transcription, so expressed TCRB transcripts were sequenced. Generated by immunoSEQ multiplex PCR, the TCRdb table keeps only in-frame clones and is missing some. The repertoire holds about 930,000 clones, roughly 16% seen once, with about 0.02% in the top ten. Study-wide results and caveats: Type 1 diabetes patients had TCRB CDR3s that were shorter (moderately but significantly so) in all four CD4+ subsets.

Researchers reported sorting CD4+ naive, central memory, regulatory and stem cell-like memory cells via CD45RO/CCR7/CD25/CD127/CD95/CD27. Worth noting for this clone: What it binds is not known.

The chain employs TRBV9 and TRBJ2-3; TRBD2 agrees at 14 bases. This clonotype was sampled from a woman younger than 35 in good health. The sequencing sample was made of naive CD4+ T cells from blood. The CDR3 sequence is CASSALGLAGVQGRATDTQYF. The DNA of the CDR3 is TGTGCCAGCAGCGCGTTGGGACTAGCGGGAGTTCAAGGAAGGGCGACAGATACGCAGTATTTT.